Below are 20 T cell receptor beta chains sequenced from a single sample in a study of shared clonotypes between healthy human individuals. Repertoires were generated with immunoSEQ multiplex PCR, while TCRdb's copy carries only in-frame clones and drops some. The sample has roughly 520,000 clones; roughly 95% are singletons. The sample comprised naive CD4+ T cells sorted from blood. Indicated subset: CD45RA+ positively selected. Receptors were obtained from a woman aged 25 to 39 in good health.

This rearrangement joins TRBV4-2 to TRBJ2-5; a possible D gene is TRBD1 (5 bases). CDR1 is LGHNA and CDR2 is YNFKEQ in the germline V gene. The CDR3 is 14 residues long. V gave up 2 bases and J gave up 2 bases, with 9 bases separating them. The CDR3 protein is CASSQSQGQETQYF. CDR3 coding DNA: TGTGCCAGCAGCCAAAGTCAGGGACAAGAGACCCAGTACTTC.

V is TRBV28 and J is TRBJ1-2; 9 nucleotides line up with TRBD1. With 5 bases clipped from V and 4 bases from J, the junction kept 8 bases outside the gene matches. This CDR3 spans 15 amino acids. Germline CDR1 and CDR2: MDHEN and SYDVKM. Written as DNA, the CDR3 is TGTGCCAGCAGTCCCCATGGGACAGGGATCTATGGCTACACCTTC. Its protein product is CASSPHGTGIYGYTF.

The rearrangement joins TRBV7-3 to TRBJ2-6; D gene ambiguous. Germline loops: CDR1 SGHTA, CDR2 FQGTGA. Trimming cost V 3 bases and J 0 bases, with 9 bases left between them. The CDR3 spans 16 residues. Written as DNA, the CDR3 is TGTGCCAGCAGCTTCGCAGCAAACTCTGGGGCCAACGTCCTGACTTTC. Translation: CASSFAANSGANVLTF.

The chain carries TRBV2 and TRBJ1-2, with 8 bases that match TRBD1. V lost 5 bases to trimming and J lost 2 bases; unmatched junction nucleotides: 13. Germline CDR1 is SNHLY and CDR2 is FYNNEI. The CDR3 contains 17 residues. CDR3 sequence reads: CASSPQGATYNNYGYTF. CDR3 sequence (DNA): TGTGCCAGCAGTCCCCAGGGGGCTACCTATAACAACTATGGCTACACCTTC. Based on the CDR3 plus reference TRBV2 and TRBJ1-2, the full variable domain is EPEVTQTPSHQVTQMGQEVILRCVPISNHLYFYWYRQILGQKVEFLVSFYNNEISEKSEIFDDQFSVERPDGSNFTLKIRSTKLEDSAMYFCASSPQGATYNNYGYTFGSGTRLTVV.

The chain recombines TRBV7-2 with TRBJ1-5; D not certain. The CDR3 runs 13 residues. Trimming left V 1 base short and J 7 bases short, with 8 bases between. In germline, CDR1 is SGHTA, CDR2 FQGNSA. CDR3 sequence: CASSLGGVQPQHF. CDR3 in DNA: TGTGCCAGCAGCTTAGGCGGGGTCCAGCCCCAGCATTTT.

The chain recombines TRBV5-1 with TRBJ2-3; no definite D call. CDR3 length: 17 residues. V shed 0 bases and J shed 3 bases, with 17 bases lying between them. Germline V lookup: CDR1 SGHRS, CDR2 YFSETQ. Here the CDR3 DNA reads TGCGCCAGCAGCTTGGGGGGTGCTCTGATGCTAACAGATACGCAGTATTTT. This codes for CASSLGGALMLTDTQYF.

In this sample, this clone turned up once. The rearrangement joins TRBV5-1 to TRBJ1-5; D remains ambiguous. The CDR3 contains 14 residues. Germline V CDR1 and CDR2: SGHRS, YFSETQ. With 0 bases removed from V and 7 bases from J, the gap between germline ends came to 11 bases. DNA for the CDR3: TGCGCCAGCAGCTTGGGAATACAAGGCCAGCCCCAGCATTTT. It encodes CASSLGIQGQPQHF.

The J gene is TRBJ1-4, the V gene TRBV6-1; D uncertain. Germline CDR1 is MNHNS and CDR2 is SASEGT. The CDR3 runs 16 residues. V was shortened by 4 bases and J by 2 bases, with 14 bases between the two germline ends. CDR3 region: CASSALAAGTNEKLFF. In nucleotides, the CDR3 is TGTGCCAGCAGTGCCTTGGCCGCGGGGACTAATGAAAAACTGTTTTTT.

As regards this clone: Other DNA sequences in the sample encode the same CDR3. V is TRBV28 and J is TRBJ2-7; a possible D gene is TRBD2 (5 bases). The germline CDR1 and CDR2 sequences are MDHEN and SYDVKM. V lost 4 bases to trimming and J lost 2 bases, with 9 bases between them. This CDR3 is 13 amino acids long. For the CDR3, the DNA is TGTGCCAGCAGTTCAGGCGGGCCCTACGAGCAGTACTTC. It translates to CASSSGGPYEQYF.

CDR3 sequence reads: CASSQMTGGDTEAFF. The CDR3 bases are TGTGCCAGCAGCCAGATGACTGGGGGGGACACTGAAGCTTTCTTT. The J gene is TRBJ1-1, the V gene TRBV5-4, with D perhaps TRBD1 (5 bases). Between the trimmed V and J ends, which lost 4 bases and 3 bases, there was a span of 16 bases. CDR3 length: 15 residues. The germline CDR1 and CDR2 sequences are SGHNT and YYREEE (reference sequence).

J is TRBJ1-1 and V is TRBV5-6; 8 bases fit TRBD1. Germline-derived CDR1 and CDR2 are SGHDT and YYEEEE. Trimming took 1 base from V and 6 from J; bases not matched to a gene: 8. This CDR3 comprises 15 residues. For the CDR3, the DNA is TGTGCCAGCAGCTTGCTAGGACAGGGACGAGCTGAAGCTTTCTTT. Amino acids: CASSLLGQGRAEAFF.

The chain combines TRBV2 with TRBJ2-7, with D possibly being TRBD1 (7 bases). The length of the CDR3 is 16 residues. Per the germline V gene, CDR1 is SNHLY and CDR2 is FYNNEI. V was clipped by 6 bases and J by 2 bases, with 20 bases between them. Here the CDR3 DNA reads TGTGCCAGCAGCGACCAAGGGGGCGGGAACCCCTACGAGCAGTACTTC. Protein sequence: CASSDQGGGNPYEQYF.

The chain uses TRBV29-1 and TRBJ2-1; D is undetermined. In germline, CDR1 is SQVTM, CDR2 ANQGSEA. Trimming cost V 7 bases and J 4 bases, with 8 bases left between them. The CDR3 length is 11 residues. The CDR3 region is CSDREYNEQFF. DNA of the CDR3: TGCAGCGACCGAGAGTACAATGAGCAGTTCTTC.

V and J are TRBV18 and TRBJ2-1; D remains ambiguous. Germline CDR1 reads KGHSH; CDR2 reads LQKENI. The CDR3 runs 14 residues. V shed 4 bases and J shed 3 bases, with 10 bases lying between them. The DNA for the CDR3 is TGTGCCAGCTCACGGGCAGAAAACTACAATGAGCAGTTCTTC. Amino acid sequence: CASSRAENYNEQFF.

The chain joins TRBV29-1 to TRBJ1-2; D ambiguous. V was cut by 4 bases and J by 8 bases, with 11 bases left in between. Germline V gene lookup returns CDR1 SQVTM and CDR2 ANQGSEA. This CDR3 is 11 amino acids long. Written as DNA, the CDR3 is TGCAGCGTTGCGGTGGTGGACGGCTACACCTTC. It encodes CSVAVVDGYTF.

This chain joins TRBV29-1 and TRBJ2-5; TRBD1 is a possible D gene (6 bases). The J call may be mistaken, given a closer DNA end match to TRBJ2-7. The CDR3 has 13 amino acids. Germline V gene data show CDR1 as SQVTM and CDR2 as ANQGSEA. The CDR3 nucleotides read TGCAGCGTTGAAACCAGTTGGGGGCACGAGCAGTACTTC. Translation: CSVETSWGHEQYF.

Regarding this clone: Lacking the conserved final phenylalanine or tryptophan, this CDR3 likely reflects a read error. The limits of the CDR3 on the DNA are not certain, so only TCRdb's listed CDR3 is given. The J gene is TRBJ2-7, the V gene TRBV11-2; the table calls TRBD1, which could not be checked here. CDR1 is SGHAT and CDR2 is FQNNGV in the germline V gene. The CDR3 sequence runs 9 residues, both termini included. This CDR3 is CASSSKRGI.

The chain employs TRBV5-1 and TRBJ2-7, with 7 bases that match TRBD1. Germline-derived CDR1 and CDR2 are SGHRS and YFSETQ. With 0 bases clipped from V and 6 bases from J, the junction kept 0 bases outside the gene matches. CDR3 size: 12 residues. The CDR3, as DNA: TGCGCCAGCAGCTTGGAGGGGGCCGAGCAGTACTTC. Amino acids: CASSLEGAEQYF.

The chain combines TRBV28 with TRBJ1-1; D may be TRBD1 (6 bases). Trimming removed 3 bases from V and 3 bases from J, with 11 bases in between. CDR1 and CDR2 from the germline V gene are MDHEN and SYDVKM. The CDR3 extends over 14 amino acids. The CDR3 DNA follows: TGTGCCAGCAGTTTTGGGGGGCGGGACACTGAAGCTTTCTTT. Protein sequence: CASSFGGRDTEAFF.

The rearrangement links TRBV10-1 to TRBJ2-7; 12 nucleotides agree with TRBD2. There are 15 residues in the CDR3. Germline trimming cut 3 bases from V and 3 bases from J; bases unmatched to any gene: 3. Germline CDR1 reads WNHNN; CDR2 reads SYGVQD (reference sequence). CDR3 nucleotide sequence: TGCGCCAGCAGTGATCCTAGCGGGGGGGACTACGAGCAGTACTTC. Translated: CASSDPSGGDYEQYF.